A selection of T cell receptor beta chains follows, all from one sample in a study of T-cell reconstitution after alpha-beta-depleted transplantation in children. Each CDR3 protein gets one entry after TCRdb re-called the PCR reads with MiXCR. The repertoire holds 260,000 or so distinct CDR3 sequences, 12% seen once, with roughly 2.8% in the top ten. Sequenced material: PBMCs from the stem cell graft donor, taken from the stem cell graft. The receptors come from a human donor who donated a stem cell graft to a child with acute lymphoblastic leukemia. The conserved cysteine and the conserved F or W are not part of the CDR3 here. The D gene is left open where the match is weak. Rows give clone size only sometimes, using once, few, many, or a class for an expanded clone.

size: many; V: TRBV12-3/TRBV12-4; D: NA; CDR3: ASSLTTTPYTDTQY
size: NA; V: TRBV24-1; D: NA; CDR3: ATSRHGAETQY
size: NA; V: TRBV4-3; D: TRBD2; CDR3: ASSLGQRGETQY
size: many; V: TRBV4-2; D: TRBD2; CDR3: ASSGLSGEKTDTVSQY
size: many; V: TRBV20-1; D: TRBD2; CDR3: SAETASRGDEQY
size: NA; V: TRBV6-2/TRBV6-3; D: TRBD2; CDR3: ASSLLAGLSYEQY
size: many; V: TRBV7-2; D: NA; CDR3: ASTTVPGVNKNIQY
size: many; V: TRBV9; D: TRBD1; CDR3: ASSVAPGQDFYEQY
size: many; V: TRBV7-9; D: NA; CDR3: ASRGPLETQY
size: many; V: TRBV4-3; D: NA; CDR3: ASSQGSGEGYT
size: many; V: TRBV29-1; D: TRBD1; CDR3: SVEDRGYGYT
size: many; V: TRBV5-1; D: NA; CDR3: ASSLSGGTRETQY
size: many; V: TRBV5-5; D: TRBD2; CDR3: ASSRMGGGAGETQY
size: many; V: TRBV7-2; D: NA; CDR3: ASSLVNYGYT
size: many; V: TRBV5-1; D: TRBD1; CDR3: ASRTGQGGSNTGELF
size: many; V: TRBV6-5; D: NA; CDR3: ASSYTDFSYEQY
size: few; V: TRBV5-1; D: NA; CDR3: ASSGMGVFPYEQY
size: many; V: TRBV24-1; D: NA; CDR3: ATSDFRGPNTGELF
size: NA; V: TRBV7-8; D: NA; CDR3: ASRITEGNSYEQY
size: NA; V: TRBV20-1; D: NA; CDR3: SARPGRGGDGYT
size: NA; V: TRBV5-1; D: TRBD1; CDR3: ASSLVGGQGAPGTNVLT
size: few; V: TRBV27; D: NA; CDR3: ATPGDEQY
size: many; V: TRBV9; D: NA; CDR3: ASSAALGEQF
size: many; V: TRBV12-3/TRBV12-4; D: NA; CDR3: ASSSRGETQY
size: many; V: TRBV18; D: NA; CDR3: ASSPSHGSYEQY
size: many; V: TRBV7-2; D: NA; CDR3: ASSLDSSGANVLT
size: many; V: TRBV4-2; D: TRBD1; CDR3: ASSQDKVLGQGVPDFYNEQF
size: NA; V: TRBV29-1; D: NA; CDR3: SVGVSYEQY
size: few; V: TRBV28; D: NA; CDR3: ASSRGTVFQETQY
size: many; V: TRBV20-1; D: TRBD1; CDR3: SDRGSYEQY
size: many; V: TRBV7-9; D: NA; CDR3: ASKGEGQYNEQF
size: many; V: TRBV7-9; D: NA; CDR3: ASGVREAQETQY
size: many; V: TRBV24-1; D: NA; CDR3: ATSNPAQETQY
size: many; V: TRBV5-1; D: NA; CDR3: ASSWRDKDTEAF
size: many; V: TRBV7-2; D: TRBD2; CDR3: ASSAPGGATDTQY
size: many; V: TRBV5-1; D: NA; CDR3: ASSLDAGINTGELF
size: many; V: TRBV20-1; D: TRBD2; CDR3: SALMFGREPNEQY
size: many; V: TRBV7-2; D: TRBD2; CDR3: ASSAGLGPYNEQF
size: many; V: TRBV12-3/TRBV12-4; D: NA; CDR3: ASSLGRAPDTGELF
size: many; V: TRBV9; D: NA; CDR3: ASSEGPTDTEAF
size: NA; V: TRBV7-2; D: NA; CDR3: ASSLGRSSADTQY
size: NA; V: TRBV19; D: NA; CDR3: ASTTHNEQF
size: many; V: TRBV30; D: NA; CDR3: AWKMGPYEQY
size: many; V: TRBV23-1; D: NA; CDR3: ASSLIRDQF